The clone carrying this T cell receptor beta chain was observed many times. Its matching antigen is unknown. TCR beta CDR3 regions were amplified from RNA transcripts. HTBI primers drove first-round RT-PCR of the TCR CDR3. TCRdb fed the multiplex PCR reads into MiXCR, producing one record per CDR3 protein. The table shows about 400,000 distinct CDR3 sequences, with 25% occurring only once. This sample was included in a study of T cells in Graves' hyperthyroidism and ophthalmopathy. Study-level background: Peripheral blood was taken when the disease was first diagnosed, before any treatment began. General study findings and limits: Researchers found most expanded thyroid clonotypes above 0.001 in blood as well.

The V and J ends lost 1 base and 4 bases, in that order; junction bases with no gene match: 4. Germline V gene lookup returns CDR1 LGHDT and CDR2 YNNKEL (reference sequence). The CDR3 covers 15 residues. The specimen sequenced was blood. The source of this sequence is a man in his fifties with Graves' hyperthyroidism. V usage is TRBV3-1 and J usage is TRBJ2-1; 7 positions match TRBD2. CDR3 sequence (DNA): TGTGCCAGCAGCCAAGGGGCTAGCGGTTACAATGAGCAGTTCTTC. Translating it yields CASSQGASGYNEQFF.